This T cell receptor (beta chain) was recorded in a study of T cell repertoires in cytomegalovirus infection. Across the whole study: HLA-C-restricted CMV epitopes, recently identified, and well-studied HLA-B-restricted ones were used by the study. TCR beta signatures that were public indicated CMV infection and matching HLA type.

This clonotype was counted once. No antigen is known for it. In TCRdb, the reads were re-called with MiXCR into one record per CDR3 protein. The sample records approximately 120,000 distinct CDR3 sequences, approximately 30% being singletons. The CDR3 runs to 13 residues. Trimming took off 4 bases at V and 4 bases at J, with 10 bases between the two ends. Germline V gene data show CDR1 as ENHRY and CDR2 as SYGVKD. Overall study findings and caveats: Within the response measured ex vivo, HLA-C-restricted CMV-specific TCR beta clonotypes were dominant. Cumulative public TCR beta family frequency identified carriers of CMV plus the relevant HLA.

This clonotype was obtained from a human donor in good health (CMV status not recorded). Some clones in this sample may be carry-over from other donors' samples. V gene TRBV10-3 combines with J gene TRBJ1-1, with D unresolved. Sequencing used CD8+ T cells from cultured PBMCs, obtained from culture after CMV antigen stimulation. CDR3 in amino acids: CAISGEGGTEAFF. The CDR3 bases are TGTGCCATCAGTGGGGAGGGTGGCACTGAAGCTTTCTTT.